These 14 T cell receptor beta chains originate from one sample sequenced in a study of T-cell reconstitution after alpha-beta-depleted transplantation in children. Preparing the TCRbeta library involved the use of unique molecular identifiers. TCRdb reprocessed the PCR reads via MiXCR and lists one record per CDR3 protein. The profile shows about 600,000 distinct CDR3 sequences, approximately 13% of them singletons. The source was PBMCs, mostly from graft donor cells, collected 360 days after TCRalphabeta/CD19-depleted stem cell transplant. These receptors all come from a male patient between 5 and 17 years old who had a stem cell transplant for acute myeloid leukemia, so the T cells may come from the graft donor.

The CDR3 protein is CASSLRTGQGQPQHF. The CDR3 DNA reads as TGCGCCAGCAGCTTGAGGACAGGGCAAGGACAGCCCCAGCATTTT. V is TRBV5-1 and J is TRBJ1-5, with 8 bases lining up with TRBD1. Germline V gene data show CDR1 as SGHRS and CDR2 as YFSETQ. The V segment lost 1 base and the J segment 7 bases; nucleotides outside the gene matches: 7. The CDR3 covers 15 residues.

This clonotype has a handful of counts. This chain connects TRBV7-2 to TRBJ2-7; tentatively, D is TRBD1 (6 bases). Trimming stripped 5 bases from V and 6 bases from J, with 14 bases between. Per germline, CDR1 SGHTA and CDR2 FQGNSA. This CDR3 spans 13 amino acids. CDR3 bases: TGTGCCAGCAGCCAAGGGGGTGGCCCCGAGCAGTACTTC. Translating gives CASSQGGGPEQYF.

This clonotype was seen a handful of times. The V and J genes are TRBV20-1 and TRBJ2-3, with 7 bases lining up with TRBD1. Germline CDR1 DFQATT, CDR2 SNEGSKA (reference sequence). The CDR3 length is 13 residues. CDR3 DNA sequence: TGCAGAGCCGGGACAGACTATCCAGATACGCAGTATTTT. Translating gives CRAGTDYPDTQYF.

The table lists this clonotype with a few counts. CDR3 sequence: CASSQPGTGFYEQYF. Written as DNA, the CDR3 is TGTGCCAGCAGCCAACCCGGGACAGGGTTTTACGAGCAGTACTTC. This chain joins TRBV3-1 and TRBJ2-7; 9 positions match TRBD1. The CDR3 runs to 15 residues. Trimming cost V 2 bases and J 4 bases; bases outside gene matches: 6. Germline V gene sequence: CDR1 LGHDT, CDR2 YNNKEL (reference sequence).

The chain joins TRBV4-2 to TRBJ2-7, with 15 bases lining up with TRBD2. This CDR3 comprises 21 residues. V was pared by 3 bases and J by 2 bases, with 17 bases of the junction left unmatched. The germline V gene has CDR1 LGHNA and CDR2 YNFKEQ. The CDR3 nucleotides are TGTGCCAGCAGCCACGTAAACCCGAGGACTAGCGGGAGGGCCAGTACCTACGAGCAGTACTTC. Protein product: CASSHVNPRTSGRASTYEQYF.

This clonotype was picked up many times. The chain couples TRBV20-1 to TRBJ2-2; a possible D gene is TRBD2 (6 bases). Germline V gives CDR1 DFQATT, CDR2 SNEGSKA (reference sequence). Trimming cost V 5 bases and J 4 bases, with 14 bases left between them. The CDR3 covers 14 residues. The CDR3 region is CSAVAEIPTGELFF. The CDR3 coding sequence is TGCAGTGCTGTAGCGGAAATACCCACCGGGGAGCTGTTTTTT.

This clonotype came up many times. This chain connects TRBV18 to TRBJ1-5; D gene unclear. Per germline, CDR1 KGHSH and CDR2 LQKENI. V was trimmed by 0 bases and J by 9 bases, leaving 12 bases between them. The CDR3 is made up of 14 amino acids. CDR3 sequence (DNA): TGTGCCAGCTCACCACCTAACATTCCTGGGCCCCAGCATTTT. Translation: CASSPPNIPGPQHF.

The genes are TRBV10-3 and TRBJ2-7; D call uncertain. The CDR3 length is 12 residues. Trimming removed 3 bases from V and 7 bases from J, with 10 bases in between. Germline-derived CDR1 and CDR2 are ENHRY and SYGVKD. CDR3 sequence (DNA): TGTGCCATCAGTGACGGGTCTGGGGAGCAGTACTTC. Translation gives CAISDGSGEQYF.

This rearrangement joins TRBV7-2 to TRBJ2-7; 9 nucleotides match TRBD1. Unmatched junction bases numbered 10, after V lost 1 base and J lost 3 bases. The CDR3 extends over 17 amino acids. Germline V gene sequence: CDR1 SGHTA, CDR2 FQGNSA. The CDR3 sequence is CASSLVLPGQGGYEQYF. The CDR3 nucleotides are TGTGCCAGCAGCTTAGTCCTACCGGGACAGGGAGGCTACGAGCAGTACTTC. The whole variable domain, remainder taken from reference TRBV7-2 and TRBJ2-7, is GAGVSQSPSNKVTEKGKDVELRCDPISGHTALYWYRQSLGQGLEFLIYFQGNSAPDKSGLPSDRFSAERTGGSVSTLTIQRTQQEDSAVYLCASSLVLPGQGGYEQYFGPGTRLTVT.

The rearrangement uses TRBV5-1 and TRBJ2-2, with TRBD2 identical over 7 bases. V lost 1 base, J lost 5 bases, and 8 bases stayed unmatched. From germline, CDR1 is SGHRS and CDR2 YFSETQ. The CDR3 runs 16 residues. As DNA, the CDR3 is TGCGCCAGCAGCTTGAGGGGCGGGAGTGGAACCGGGGAGCTGTTTTTT. Its translation is CASSLRGGSGTGELFF.

Only a few counts were recorded for this clonotype. The chain combines TRBV7-9 with TRBJ2-7; D is tentatively TRBD1 or TRBD2 (5 bases each). CDR3 length: 13 amino acids. With 5 bases removed from V and 7 bases from J, the gap between germline ends came to 15 bases. Germline-derived CDR1 and CDR2 are SEHNR and FQNEAQ (reference sequence). CDR3 DNA sequence: TGTGCCAGCAGCCCCTGGGAGAGGGGAGAGCAGTACTTC. Protein sequence: CASSPWERGEQYF.

The rearrangement uses TRBV12-3 or TRBV12-4 and TRBJ2-1; 8 bases agree with TRBD1. The CDR3 extends over 17 amino acids. Trimming took 5 bases from V and 0 from J; bases not matched to a gene: 9. CDR3 residues: CASSPSPGQASYNEQFF. The CDR3 nucleotides read TGTGCCAGCAGTCCCTCTCCGGGACAGGCCTCCTACAATGAGCAGTTCTTC.

The genes are TRBV6-2 or TRBV6-3 and TRBJ2-2; 13 bases are shared with TRBD2. This CDR3 has 18 residues. Germline V gene lookup returns CDR1 MNHEY and CDR2 SVGEGT. V shed 4 bases, J shed 0 bases, and the junction held 5 bases outside the gene matches. The DNA of the CDR3 is TGTGCCAGCAGTTTCGTGACTAGCGGGAGGTCGAACACCGGGGAGCTGTTTTTT. Amino acids: CASSFVTSGRSNTGELFF.

The rearrangement joins TRBV20-1 to TRBJ2-4; unclear D gene. This CDR3 comprises 14 residues. Trimming pared 3 bases from V and 1 base from J, leaving 10 bases between. Germline V CDR1 and CDR2: DFQATT, SNEGSKA (reference sequence). CDR3 protein: CSARVLLAKNIQYF. CDR3 sequence (DNA): TGCAGTGCTAGGGTACTCCTGGCCAAAAACATTCAGTACTTC.